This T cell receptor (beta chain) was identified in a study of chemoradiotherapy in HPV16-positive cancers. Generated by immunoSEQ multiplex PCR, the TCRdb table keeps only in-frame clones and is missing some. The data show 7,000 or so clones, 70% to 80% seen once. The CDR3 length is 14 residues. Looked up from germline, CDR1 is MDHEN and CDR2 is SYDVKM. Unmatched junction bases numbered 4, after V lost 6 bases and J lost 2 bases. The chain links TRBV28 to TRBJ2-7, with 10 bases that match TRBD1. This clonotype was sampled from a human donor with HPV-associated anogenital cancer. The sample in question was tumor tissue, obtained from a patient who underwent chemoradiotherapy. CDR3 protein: CASRRTGGPYEQYF. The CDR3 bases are TGTGCCAGCAGGAGGACAGGGGGACCCTACGAGCAGTACTTC.